This passage covers 26 T cell receptor beta chains from one sample sequenced in a study of regulatory T cells in long-lasting Graves disease. The authors built TCR beta libraries using iRepertoire HTBI primers and Arm-PCR of CDR3 regions. One entry per CDR3 protein results from TCRdb running MiXCR on the multiplex PCR reads. The table includes some 320,000 distinct CDR3 sequences, more than 15% detected once. The sample's time point: newly diagnosed GD, antithyroid drugs for less than 3 months. PBMCs were the source of the RNA used for TCR sequencing. This specimen was peripheral blood mononuclear cells (PBMCs), taken at new diagnosis, from a patient treated with antithyroid drugs. These receptors originate from a female donor with Graves disease.

This clonotype occurred many times. The chain couples TRBV30 to TRBJ2-7, with 7 positions matching TRBD2. This CDR3 is 14 amino acids long. The V segment lost 3 bases and the J segment 1 base; nucleotides outside the gene matches: 6. CDR1 is GTSNPN, CDR2 SVGIG, per germline (reference sequence). The CDR3 region is CAWRVAGFSYEQYF. The CDR3, as DNA: TGTGCCTGGAGGGTAGCGGGTTTTTCCTACGAGCAGTACTTC. Drawing the rest from reference TRBV30 and TRBJ2-7, the complete variable domain is SQTIHQWPATLVQPVGSPLSLECTVEGTSNPNLYWYRQAAGRGLQLLFYSVGIGQISSEVPQNLSASRPQDRQFILSSKKLLLSDSGFYLCAWRVAGFSYEQYFGPGTRLTVT.

In its sample, this clonotype was seen many times. The rearrangement links TRBV6-1 to TRBJ2-1; 11 bases align to TRBD2. CDR1 is MNHNS and CDR2 is SASEGT in the germline V gene. This CDR3 has 19 residues. V lost 6 bases, J lost 0 bases, and 13 bases stayed unmatched. CDR3 region: CASRAPGTSGPSSYNEQFF. The CDR3, as DNA: TGTGCCAGCAGGGCCCCCGGGACTAGCGGCCCTAGCTCCTACAATGAGCAGTTCTTC.

This clonotype appeared many times. The chain links TRBV12-3 or TRBV12-4 to TRBJ2-2; D remains ambiguous. Between the trimmed V and J ends, which lost 6 bases and 4 bases, there was a span of 12 bases. This CDR3 comprises 14 residues. CDR3 coding DNA: TGTGCCAGCAGACCAACAATTTTCACCGGGGAGCTGTTTTTT. Translated, it gives CASRPTIFTGELFF.

The chain uses TRBV2 and TRBJ2-3, with D possibly being TRBD2 (7 bases). Germline-derived CDR1 and CDR2 are SNHLY and FYNNEI. This CDR3 comprises 14 residues. V was pared by 8 bases and J by 6 bases, with 18 bases between. The CDR3, as DNA: TGTGCCAGCGTTAAAGGGGGGGCATCGGATACGCAGTATTTT. Residues: CASVKGGASDTQYF.

This clonotype was observed a single time. The CDR3: CSAGTGGYWTEAFF. Here the CDR3 DNA reads TGCAGCGCTGGGACAGGGGGCTATTGGACTGAAGCTTTCTTT. V gene TRBV29-1 combines with J gene TRBJ1-1; TRBD1 matches at 12 bases. Per germline, CDR1 SQVTM and CDR2 ANQGSEA. The CDR3 is 14 residues long. The V gene end was trimmed by 7 bases and the J gene end by 5 bases; junction bases not matched to a gene: 8.

This clonotype was seen repeatedly, ten times or more. CDR3 DNA sequence: TGTGCCACCAGTGTCGCGTTGGATAATAGGGGCGTGAACACTGAAGCTTTCTTT. Its protein is CATSVALDNRGVNTEAFF. The chain recombines TRBV24-1 with TRBJ1-1, with TRBD1 as a possible D gene (5 bases). V lost 5 bases, J lost 0 bases, and 21 bases lay in between. Germline loops: CDR1 KGHDR, CDR2 SFDVKD. The CDR3 is 18 amino acids.

This clonotype appeared many times. The chain employs TRBV12-3 or TRBV12-4 and TRBJ1-4; perhaps TRBD1 as D (5 bases). This CDR3 is 17 amino acids long. Trimming left V 3 bases short and J 2 bases short, with 16 bases between. The CDR3 DNA reads as TGTGCCAGCAGTTTTGGGCCGGAGGGGCGGACTAATGAAAAACTGTTTTTT. Translating gives CASSFGPEGRTNEKLFF.

This clonotype was detected a few times. CDR3 DNA: TGCGCCAGCAGCTTGGCCGCGACTAGCGGAGACTCCTACGAGCAGTACTTC. This codes for CASSLAATSGDSYEQYF. The genes are TRBV5-1 and TRBJ2-7; TRBD2 matches at 9 bases. Germline V gene lookup returns CDR1 SGHRS and CDR2 YFSETQ. The V segment lost 0 bases and the J segment 0 bases; nucleotides outside the gene matches: 7. The CDR3 has 17 amino acids. The whole variable domain, remainder taken from reference TRBV5-1 and TRBJ2-7, is KAGVTQTPRYLIKTRGQQVTLSCSPISGHRSVSWYQQTPGQGLQFLFEYFSETQRNKGNFPGRFSGRQFSNSRSEMNVSTLELGDSALYLCASSLAATSGDSYEQYFGPGTRLTVT.

This clonotype has a count of ten or more. V and J are TRBV28 and TRBJ2-1; 7 bases match TRBD1. Germline trimming cut 2 bases from V and 8 bases from J; bases unmatched to any gene: 9. The CDR3 contains 15 residues. Germline CDR1 and CDR2: MDHEN and SYDVKM. The CDR3 region is CASSLGDRDIHEQFF. The CDR3 coding sequence is TGTGCCAGCAGTTTAGGAGACAGGGATATCCATGAGCAGTTCTTC.

The J gene is TRBJ2-3, the V gene TRBV3-1; D remains unclear. Trimming removed 0 bases at V and 0 bases at J, with 7 bases between. Germline CDR1 LGHDT, CDR2 YNNKEL (reference sequence). The CDR3 is made up of 15 amino acids. CDR3 DNA sequence: TGTGCCAGCAGCCAAGAAATTGTTAGCACAGATACGCAGTATTTT. Encoded protein: CASSQEIVSTDTQYF.

V gene TRBV9 combines with J gene TRBJ2-1; D may be TRBD1 (5 bases). The CDR3 contains 16 residues. With 0 bases removed from V and 9 bases from J, the gap between germline ends came to 19 bases. Germline CDR1 is SGDLS and CDR2 is YYNGEE. The CDR3 sequence is CASSVGHQGWFGEQFF. The CDR3 DNA follows: TGTGCCAGCAGCGTAGGTCACCAGGGTTGGTTTGGTGAGCAGTTCTTC. Variable domain in full (rest from reference TRBV9 and TRBJ2-1): DSGVTQTPKHLITATGQRVTLRCSPRSGDLSVYWYQQSLDQGLQFLIQYYNGEERAKGNILERFSAQQFPDLHSELNLSSLELGDSALYFCASSVGHQGWFGEQFFGPGTRLTVL.

The sample holds many counts of this clonotype. CDR3 nucleotide sequence: TGTGCCAGCAGCCTCCAATCCAACAGGTGGAACACTGAAGCTTTCTTT. Translation gives CASSLQSNRWNTEAFF. This chain uses TRBV6-2 or TRBV6-3 with TRBJ1-1, with D possibly being TRBD1 (5 bases). Trimming cost V 6 bases and J 1 base, with 18 bases left between them. The CDR3 is made up of 16 amino acids. The germline CDR1 and CDR2 sequences are MNHEY and SVGEGT.

This clonotype was recorded only once. A single base separates this from a much larger clone, so it may be a read error. This chain joins TRBV11-3 and TRBJ2-1; 8 bases are shared with TRBD2. The length of the CDR3 is 16 residues. Germline V CDR1 and CDR2: SGHNT, YENEEA. The CDR3 protein is CASGTSSGLSYNEQLF. In DNA, the CDR3 is TGTGCTAGTGGTACCTCTAGCGGGCTGTCCTACAATGAGCAGTTGTTC.

The sample holds many counts of this clonotype. The CDR3 sequence: CSASPGQKQFF. The CDR3 coding sequence is TGCAGTGCTAGCCCCGGGCAGAAGCAGTTCTTC. This sequence joins TRBV20-1 and TRBJ2-1; D is unresolved. Germline V CDR1 and CDR2: DFQATT, SNEGSKA (reference sequence). Trimming took 3 bases from V and 11 from J, leaving 11 bases between them. This CDR3 region has 11 residues.

This clonotype has a count of ten or more. This rearrangement joins TRBV28 to TRBJ2-2; D uncertain. CDR1 MDHEN and CDR2 SYDVKM come from the germline V gene. Trimming removed 5 bases from V and 5 bases from J, with 6 bases in between. The CDR3 is 12 amino acids. As DNA, the CDR3 is TGTGCCAGCAGTCACCCGACCGGGGAGCTGTTTTTT. Translated, it gives CASSHPTGELFF.

Many counts were recorded for this clonotype. At one end the junction does not follow the germline gene, possibly because of a read error. DNA for the CDR3: TGTGCCAGCAGTGAAGGGGGCAACTATGGCTACACCTTC. This translates into CASSEGGNYGYTF. The J gene is TRBJ1-2, the V gene TRBV10-2, with TRBD1 matching over 7 bases. Germline assignment: CDR1 WSHSY and CDR2 SAAADI. CDR3 length: 13 residues.

This clonotype was observed many times. The CDR3 loop reads CASSPIGGPTSGLQYF. Written as DNA, the CDR3 is TGTGCCAGCAGCCCCATTGGGGGCCCAACTAGCGGTTTGCAGTATTTT. V gene TRBV7-6 combines with J gene TRBJ2-5; 8 bases map to TRBD2. Near its end, the DNA agrees better with TRBJ2-3, so the J call may be wrong. This CDR3 spans 16 amino acids. Germline CDR1 reads SGHVS; CDR2 reads FNYEAQ.

This clonotype has a handful of counts. Given a much more abundant clone one base away, this may be a read error. J is TRBJ2-1 and V is TRBV27; D assignment may be TRBD1 or TRBD2 (5 bases each). This CDR3 is 14 amino acids long. The germline gives CDR1 MNHEY, CDR2 SMNVEV (reference sequence). The CDR3: CASSAPRGPNEQLF. The CDR3 coding sequence is TGTGCCAGCAGTGCTCCACGGGGACCCAATGAGCAGCTCTTC.

This clonotype was seen repeatedly, ten times or more. The CDR3 region is CASSPIQGADNQPQHF. CDR3 coding DNA: TGTGCCAGCAGTCCAATCCAGGGGGCTGACAATCAGCCCCAGCATTTT. The chain employs TRBV28 and TRBJ1-5; 8 bases align to TRBD1. CDR1 is MDHEN and CDR2 is SYDVKM in the germline V gene. This CDR3 spans 16 amino acids. V shed 5 bases, J shed 3 bases, and the junction held 9 bases outside the gene matches.

Ten or more counts support this clonotype. The CDR3 DNA is TGCGCCAGCAGCTTGACAGGGGCCGGGGGAGAGACCCAGTACTTC. It yields the protein CASSLTGAGGETQYF. The chain is built from TRBV5-1 and TRBJ2-5; maybe TRBD1 (7 bases). V lost 1 base, J lost 4 bases, and 14 bases lay in between. Germline CDR1 reads SGHRS; CDR2 reads YFSETQ. This CDR3 contains 15 residues.

This clonotype was counted many times. The chain links TRBV12-3 or TRBV12-4 to TRBJ2-7; no clear D gene. The CDR3 spans 13 residues. Trimming cost V 4 bases and J 5 bases, with 12 bases left between them. The CDR3 DNA is TGTGCCAGCAGTTCCCCGGGTGGGAACGAGCAGTACTTC. It yields the protein CASSSPGGNEQYF.

The chain carries TRBV19 and TRBJ2-5; maybe TRBD2 (5 bases). Germline V gives CDR1 LNHDA, CDR2 SQIVND (reference sequence). The V end was cut by 2 bases, the J end by 7 bases, with 14 bases between. This CDR3 contains 14 residues. The CDR3 sequence is CASSIIEGEGTQYF. The CDR3, as DNA: TGTGCCAGTAGTATAATTGAGGGCGAGGGGACCCAGTACTTC.

This clonotype has a handful of counts. V gene TRBV5-6 combines with J gene TRBJ1-1; D possibly corresponds to TRBD1 (5 bases). V was shortened by 4 bases and J by 4 bases, with 8 bases between the two germline ends. Germline CDR1 reads SGHDT; CDR2 reads YYEEEE. This CDR3 is built from 12 residues. CDR3 loop: CASSRGVTEAFF. CDR3 nucleotide sequence: TGTGCCAGCAGCCGGGGGGTCACTGAAGCTTTCTTT.

In its sample, this clonotype was seen once. The V call is TRBV10-3, the J call TRBJ1-2, with a possible D match to TRBD1 (6 bases). Germline-derived CDR1 and CDR2 are ENHRY and SYGVKD. V lost 5 bases and J lost 4, with 14 bases in between. The CDR3 has 14 amino acids. CDR3 amino acids: CAISLKQGPYGYTF. The CDR3 DNA is TGTGCCATCAGTTTAAAGCAGGGGCCCTATGGCTACACCTTC.

This clonotype was observed a few times. V gene TRBV5-4 combines with J gene TRBJ1-1; 7 bases agree with TRBD1. V lost 6 bases, J lost 0 bases, and 8 bases stayed unmatched. The CDR3 consists of 15 residues. Germline V CDR1 and CDR2: SGHNT, YYREEE (reference sequence). CDR3 loop: CASTTRTGLNTEAFF. CDR3 coding DNA: TGTGCCAGCACCACCCGGACAGGATTGAACACTGAAGCTTTCTTT.

A single count supports this clonotype. The chain uses TRBV6-1 and TRBJ1-1; possible D gene TRBD1, 5 bases. V was shortened by 7 bases and J by 4 bases, with 19 bases between the two germline ends. This CDR3 region has 15 residues. The germline gives CDR1 MNHNS, CDR2 SASEGT. As DNA, the CDR3 is TGTGCCAGCACCAAAAGTCCCCTTGGGACCACTGAAGCTTTCTTT. Translating gives CASTKSPLGTTEAFF.